This passage covers 18 T cell receptor beta chains from one sample sequenced in a study of post-analysis software for immune sequencing data. Study-wide points: About 5 TRBV segments occurring more often in patients than controls included TRBV5-6, TRBV5-1 and TRBV20-1.

Unique molecular identifiers were present in the TCR beta cDNA libraries. TCRdb re-analysed the PCR reads in MiXCR, keeping a single row per CDR3 protein. The table records roughly 600,000 distinct CDR3 sequences, roughly 40% of them present only once. Antigens for these TCRs are unknown. Input material: blood. These receptors were obtained from a girl aged 5-17 years with multiple sclerosis.

CDR3 sequence (DNA): TGTGCCAGCAGTCAAATGACTTCCGAGACCCAGTACTTC. This sequence encodes CASSQMTSETQYF. The chain combines TRBV12-3 or TRBV12-4 with TRBJ2-7; D is uncertain. The end of the DNA fits TRBJ2-5 better, so the J call may be wrong. This CDR3 is built from 13 residues.

The chain carries TRBV5-1 and TRBJ2-7, with 7 nucleotides matching TRBD1. CDR3 length equals 15 residues. V gave up 3 bases and J gave up 2 bases; unmatched junction bases: 8. Germline CDR1 is SGHRS and CDR2 is YFSETQ. The DNA of the CDR3 is TGCGCCAGCAGCTCCCGGGACAGTTCGACCTACGAGCAGTACTTC. The encoded protein is CASSSRDSSTYEQYF.

V and J are TRBV9 and TRBJ2-5; no clear D. Germline V lookup: CDR1 SGDLS, CDR2 YYNGEE. The CDR3 contains 14 residues. V was cut by 3 bases and J by 7 bases, with 16 bases left in between. The CDR3 protein is CASSAPDRGRTQYF. Written as DNA, the CDR3 is TGTGCCAGCAGCGCTCCGGACCGTGGGCGGACCCAGTACTTC.

The CDR3 here is CASSVAASNNEQFF. The CDR3 DNA is TGTGCCAGCAGCGTAGCTGCCAGTAACAATGAGCAGTTCTTC. The gene calls are TRBV9 and TRBJ2-1; D ambiguous. This CDR3 has 14 residues. In germline, CDR1 is SGDLS, CDR2 YYNGEE. V dropped 0 bases and J dropped 5 bases, with 9 bases sitting between them.

The CDR3: CASRNAGEEKLFF. The CDR3 DNA reads as TGTGCCAGCAGGAACGCGGGGGAGGAAAAACTGTTTTTT. The chain employs TRBV5-5 and TRBJ1-4; a weak D match, TRBD1 (5 bases). Between the trimmed V and J ends, which lost 5 bases and 8 bases, there was a span of 13 bases. Germline V CDR1 and CDR2: SGHKS, YYEKEE (reference sequence). CDR3 length: 13 amino acids.

This clonotype was counted a few times. This chain uses TRBV10-3 with TRBJ2-1; D not resolved. The V gene lost 2 bases and the J gene lost 1 base, with 9 bases spanning the gap. Germline CDR1 is ENHRY and CDR2 is SYGVKD. The CDR3 contains 15 residues. CDR3 sequence reads: CAISEEEWSYNEQFF. CDR3 DNA sequence: TGTGCCATCAGTGAGGAGGAGTGGTCCTACAATGAGCAGTTCTTC.

The V call is TRBV5-1, the J call TRBJ1-3, with D perhaps TRBD1 (5 bases). Germline V CDR1 and CDR2: SGHRS, YFSETQ. The CDR3 totals 15 residues. The V gene lost 1 base and the J gene lost 3 bases, with 11 bases spanning the gap. Here the CDR3 DNA reads TGCGCCAGCAGCTTGATTGGGGCCGTTGGAAACACCATATATTTT. This codes for CASSLIGAVGNTIYF.

This clonotype was observed a handful of times. The chain combines TRBV18 with TRBJ2-3; tentatively, D is TRBD2 (6 bases). Trimming shortened V by 2 bases and J by 7 bases, and 13 bases separated the two germline ends. The CDR3 runs 14 residues. Germline V gene sequence: CDR1 KGHSH, CDR2 LQKENI. CDR3 sequence: CASSPGTVDNTQYF. The CDR3 DNA follows: TGTGCCAGCTCACCAGGGACTGTGGATAATACGCAGTATTTT. Full variable domain (outside the CDR3, taken from reference TRBV18 and TRBJ2-3): NAGVMQNPRHLVRRRGQEARLRCSPMKGHSHVYWYRQLPEEGLKFMVYLQKENIIDESGMPKERFSAEFPKEGPSILRIQQVVRGDSAAYFCASSPGTVDNTQYFGPGTRLTVL.

The V call is TRBV29-1, the J call TRBJ1-1; D remains unclear. Germline V gene sequence: CDR1 SQVTM, CDR2 ANQGSEA. The germline V and J ends were trimmed by 4 bases and 1 base, with 10 bases remaining between them. The CDR3 totals 13 residues. CDR3 DNA: TGCAGCGTTGTGGACGGGCGGAACACTGAAGCTTTCTTT. Protein: CSVVDGRNTEAFF.

The V and J genes are TRBV15 and TRBJ2-1; TRBD2 aligns across 7 bases. This CDR3 is built from 15 residues. Per germline, CDR1 LNHNV and CDR2 YYDKDF (reference sequence). The V segment lost 9 bases and the J segment 15 bases; nucleotides outside the gene matches: 23. The CDR3 DNA reads TGTGCCACGGGACCCGGGGACTACTCTAGGAATGTGCGGTTCTTC. Translating it yields CATGPGDYSRNVRFF.

This clonotype was counted only a few times. J is TRBJ1-1 and V is TRBV7-9, with D possibly being TRBD1 (5 bases). The CDR3 length is 13 residues. In germline, CDR1 is SEHNR, CDR2 FQNEAQ (reference sequence). Trimming took off 5 bases at V and 1 base at J, with 8 bases between the two ends. CDR3 bases: TGTGCCAGCAGCCGACAGCCGAACACTGAAGCTTTCTTT. This codes for CASSRQPNTEAFF.

The rearrangement joins TRBV7-8 to TRBJ2-2, with D unresolved. Trimming took off 5 bases at V and 1 base at J, with 8 bases between the two ends. CDR1 is SGHVS and CDR2 is FQNEAQ in the germline V gene. The CDR3 extends over 14 amino acids. CDR3 DNA sequence: TGTGCCAGCAGCCCCGACAAGAACACCGGGGAGCTGTTTTTT. Encoded protein: CASSPDKNTGELFF.

On this clonotype: One junction end does not reproduce the germline sequence, and a read error may be involved. The genes are TRBV7-9 and TRBJ2-3; D gene ambiguous. The CDR3 length is 13 residues. CDR1 SEHNR and CDR2 FQNEAQ come from the germline V gene (reference sequence). This CDR3 reads CASNLSGTDTQYF. CDR3 nucleotides: TGTGCCAGCAACTTAAGTGGCACAGATACGCAGTATTTT.

The V gene is TRBV5-5, the J gene TRBJ2-7; D gene unclear. Trimming stripped 4 bases from V and 5 bases from J, with 16 bases between. CDR1 and CDR2 from the germline V gene are SGHKS and YYEKEE (reference sequence). This CDR3 region has 14 residues. The CDR3 loop reads CASSLRPVTHEQYF. The CDR3 DNA is TGTGCCAGCAGCCTTCGTCCAGTGACTCACGAGCAGTACTTC.

The rearrangement uses TRBV3-1 and TRBJ2-1; 9 bases are a match to TRBD2. J was trimmed by 5 bases and V by 0 bases; bases with no gene match: 8. This CDR3 contains 17 residues. Germline V gives CDR1 LGHDT, CDR2 YNNKEL (reference sequence). CDR3 sequence: CASSQDRGGRGHNEQFF. For the CDR3, the DNA is TGTGCCAGCAGCCAAGATCGGGGCGGGAGGGGCCACAATGAGCAGTTCTTC.

This sequence joins TRBV12-3 or TRBV12-4 and TRBJ1-1; D gene uncertain. The CDR3 covers 14 residues. Trimming took off 3 bases at V and 4 bases at J, with 12 bases between the two ends. The CDR3 region is CASSFVGPATEAFF. CDR3 in DNA: TGTGCCAGCAGTTTCGTAGGACCGGCCACTGAAGCTTTCTTT.

This clonotype was counted between two and nine times. The chain recombines TRBV5-5 with TRBJ1-2; D perhaps matches TRBD1 (6 bases). Germline loops: CDR1 SGHKS, CDR2 YYEKEE (reference sequence). Trimming removed 4 bases at V and 7 bases at J, with 20 bases between. This CDR3 comprises 15 residues. CDR3 loop: CASSMEPIRGVGYTF. Here the CDR3 DNA reads TGTGCCAGCAGCATGGAACCCATCAGGGGAGTTGGCTACACCTTC. Variable domain in full (rest from reference TRBV5-5 and TRBJ1-2): DAGVTQSPTHLIKTRGQQVTLRCSPISGHKSVSWYQQVLGQGPQFIFQYYEKEERGRGNFPDRFSARQFPNYSSELNVNALLLGDSALYLCASSMEPIRGVGYTFGSGTRLTVV.

The rearrangement links TRBV24-1 to TRBJ1-4, with D perhaps TRBD1 (5 bases). V dropped 5 bases and J dropped 6 bases, with 9 bases sitting between them. Looked up from germline, CDR1 is KGHDR and CDR2 is SFDVKD. The CDR3 spans 13 residues. The CDR3 loop is CATSAGTDEKLFF. CDR3 nucleotide sequence: TGTGCCACCAGTGCTGGGACCGATGAAAAACTGTTTTTT.